One sample yielded the 20 T cell receptor beta chains listed below, sequenced in a study of blood T cell repertoires in COVID-19. TCRdb's table, derived via immunoSEQ multiplex PCR, lists solely in-frame clones and lacks some. The repertoire includes roughly 230,000 clones, more than 70% of them detected once, and around 3.3% sits in the top ten. Sequenced material: peripheral blood. The origin of the receptors is a woman of 80 years or more with acute or convalescent COVID-19.

This rearrangement joins TRBV15 to TRBJ1-3; tentative D call: TRBD1 (5 bases). The germline V and J ends were trimmed by 3 bases and 2 bases, with 5 bases remaining between them. CDR3 size: 13 residues. Germline V lookup: CDR1 LNHNV, CDR2 YYDKDF (reference sequence). In DNA form, the CDR3 reads TGTGCCACCAGCAGGACAGCTGGAAACACCATATATTTT. Amino acids: CATSRTAGNTIYF.

This sequence joins TRBV2 and TRBJ2-5; 9 bases fit TRBD1. The CDR3 consists of 12 residues. Losses at the gene ends were 10 bases for V and 4 bases for J; bases not matched to a gene: 4. Germline loops: CDR1 SNHLY, CDR2 FYNNEI. CDR3 DNA sequence: TGTGCCACCAACAGGGGGCTAGAGACCCAGTACTTC. It encodes CATNRGLETQYF.

This chain connects TRBV18 to TRBJ1-2; D unresolved. This CDR3 contains 14 residues. Germline V CDR1 and CDR2: KGHSH, LQKENI. The V end was cut by 2 bases, the J end by 4 bases, with 11 bases between. DNA of the CDR3: TGTGCCAGCTCACCAAAGACGGAGGGCTATGGCTACACCTTC. Amino acid sequence: CASSPKTEGYGYTF. The full variable domain, completed using reference TRBV18 and TRBJ1-2, is NAGVMQNPRHLVRRRGQEARLRCSPMKGHSHVYWYRQLPEEGLKFMVYLQKENIIDESGMPKERFSAEFPKEGPSILRIQQVVRGDSAAYFCASSPKTEGYGYTFGSGTRLTVV.

This rearrangement joins TRBV12-5 to TRBJ2-2; the D gene is possibly TRBD1 (5 bases). Germline V lookup: CDR1 LGHNT, CDR2 FRNRAP. Trimming took off 3 bases at V and 4 bases at J, with 6 bases between the two ends. This CDR3 spans 13 amino acids. Here the CDR3 reads CASGFRVTGELFF. As DNA, the CDR3 is TGTGCTAGTGGTTTCAGGGTCACCGGGGAGCTGTTTTTT.

The chain is built from TRBV19 and TRBJ2-7; tentative D call: TRBD1 (5 bases). Germline CDR1 reads LNHDA; CDR2 reads SQIVND (reference sequence). CDR3 length: 18 residues. The ends were cut back, 1 base at V and 4 bases at J, with 23 bases in the middle. CDR3 in amino acids: CASSIGGRMARGQYEQYF. The DNA for the CDR3 is TGTGCCAGTAGTATAGGAGGAAGGATGGCCCGCGGACAATACGAGCAGTACTTC.

This chain connects TRBV5-6 to TRBJ1-2; D unresolved. Trimming took 3 bases from V and 2 from J, leaving 8 bases between them. The CDR3 loop spans 13 amino acids. CDR1 is SGHDT and CDR2 is YYEEEE in the germline V gene. The CDR3 is CASSSVVNYGYTF. For the CDR3, the DNA is TGTGCCAGCAGCTCAGTCGTAAACTATGGCTACACCTTC.

This clone has a handful of counts. CDR3 bases: TGTGCCAGCTCACCAGGATTTGGGGAGGTTTCACCCCTCCACTTT. It translates to CASSPGFGEVSPLHF. The V call is TRBV18, the J call TRBJ1-6; D is unclear. Trimming removed 2 bases from V and 9 bases from J, with 14 bases in between. The CDR3 covers 15 residues. CDR1 is KGHSH and CDR2 is LQKENI in the germline V gene.

The chain is built from TRBV14 and TRBJ2-7, with 10 positions matching TRBD1. Germline-derived CDR1 and CDR2 are SGHDN and FVKESK. This CDR3 has 16 amino acids. V shed 2 bases and J 4 bases; nucleotides not matched to a gene: 8. The CDR3, as DNA: TGTGCCAGCAGCCAATACGACAGGGGGCGATGGTACGAGCAGTACTTC. This encodes CASSQYDRGRWYEQYF.

V is TRBV6-4 and J is TRBJ2-7; 11 bases match TRBD1. Germline V gene lookup returns CDR1 MRHNA and CDR2 SNTAGT. After removal of 2 bases from V and 4 bases from J, the junction contained 7 bases not matched to a gene. CDR3 size: 16 residues. CDR3 bases: TGTGCCAGCAGTGACGGGGGGGACAGGGGGAGGTACGAGCAGTACTTC. Translating it yields CASSDGGDRGRYEQYF.

This clone has only a few counts. The CDR3 region is CASSLEGKNTEAFF. CDR3 nucleotide sequence: TGTGCCAGCAGCTTAGAGGGGAAGAACACTGAAGCTTTCTTT. The chain combines TRBV7-9 with TRBJ1-1; tentative D call: TRBD1 (5 bases). The CDR3 runs to 14 residues. CDR1 and CDR2 from the germline V gene are SEHNR and FQNEAQ (reference sequence). With 1 base removed from V and 1 base from J, the gap between germline ends came to 7 bases.

This clone occurred a few times. This chain joins TRBV6-5 and TRBJ1-2; TRBD1 aligns across 9 bases. CDR3 length: 15 amino acids. Germline-derived CDR1 and CDR2 are MNHEY and SVGAGI. Trimming removed 0 bases from V and 5 bases from J; junction bases left unmatched: 4. The CDR3 reads CASSYSRGTGYGYTF. CDR3 DNA: TGTGCCAGCAGTTACTCGAGGGGGACAGGGTATGGCTACACCTTC.

This clone was seen a single time. V and J are TRBV28 and TRBJ1-6, with D perhaps matching TRBD1 (5 bases). V dropped 4 bases and J dropped 3 bases, with 10 bases sitting between them. Germline V gene lookup returns CDR1 MDHEN and CDR2 SYDVKM. This CDR3 spans 15 amino acids. As DNA, the CDR3 is TGTGCCAGCAGTTCGGGACTTCTCTATAATTCACCCCTCCACTTT. This encodes CASSSGLLYNSPLHF.

A few counts support this clone. The genes are TRBV3-1 (or the pseudogene TRBV3-2) and TRBJ2-1, with unresolved D. Deletions cut 0 bases from V and 4 bases from J, with 7 bases between. The CDR3 sequence is 14 residues long. From germline, CDR1 is LGHDT and CDR2 YNNKEL (reference sequence). For the CDR3, the DNA is TGTGCCAGCAGCCAAGAAATAACTTACAATGAGCAGTTCTTC. Its translation is CASSQEITYNEQFF.

In DNA form, the CDR3 reads TGTGCCAGCAGAACGGAGGAAGGCAATCAGCCCCAGCATTTT. It encodes CASRTEEGNQPQHF. The V call is TRBV7-2, the J call TRBJ1-5; D remains ambiguous. V lost 6 bases to trimming and J lost 2 bases, with 11 bases between them. The CDR3 runs to 14 residues. Germline CDR1 is SGHTA and CDR2 is FQGNSA.

This rearrangement joins TRBV11-1 to TRBJ2-7; 10 nucleotides line up with TRBD1. Germline V gene lookup returns CDR1 SGHAT and CDR2 FQDESV (reference sequence). The CDR3 length is 15 residues. J lost 0 bases, V lost 5 bases, and 4 bases had no gene match. CDR3 in DNA: TGTGCCAGCAGCCTTTGGACAGGGGGCTCCTACGAGCAGTACTTC. It codes for CASSLWTGGSYEQYF.

V is TRBV25-1 and J is TRBJ2-1; the D gene is possibly TRBD1 (6 bases). The germline gives CDR1 MGHDK, CDR2 SYGVNS. The CDR3 covers 15 residues. V gave up 6 bases and J gave up 4 bases, with 16 bases separating them. The CDR3: CASSAGQNSYNEQFF. For the CDR3, the DNA is TGTGCCAGCAGCGCCGGACAGAATAGTTACAATGAGCAGTTCTTC. Together with reference TRBV25-1 and TRBJ2-1, the CDR3 gives the full variable domain: EADIYQTPRYLVIGTGKKITLECSQTMGHDKMYWYQQDPGMELHLIHYSYGVNSTEKGDLSSESTVSRIRTEHFPLTLESARPSHTSQYLCASSAGQNSYNEQFFGPGTRLTVL.

The chain joins TRBV13 to TRBJ2-3; 8 bases are shared with TRBD2. Germline CDR1 reads PRHDT; CDR2 reads FYEKMQ (reference sequence). V trimming: 5 bases; J trimming: 5 bases; junction bases outside the gene matches: 12. The length of the CDR3 is 16 residues. The DNA of the CDR3 is TGTGCCAGCAGCCTCACTCCGGGACTAGACTTAGATACGCAGTATTTT. It yields the protein CASSLTPGLDLDTQYF.

The rearrangement joins TRBV28 to TRBJ2-7, with a weak D call TRBD1 (5 bases). Trimming removed 3 bases from V and 2 bases from J, with 11 bases in between. The CDR3 length is 14 residues. CDR1 is MDHEN and CDR2 is SYDVKM in the germline V gene. The chain's CDR3 is CASSLRDSAYEQYF. The DNA for the CDR3 is TGTGCCAGCAGTTTGAGAGACAGCGCCTACGAGCAGTACTTC. The whole variable domain, remainder taken from reference TRBV28 and TRBJ2-7, is DVKVTQSSRYLVKRTGEKVFLECVQDMDHENMFWYRQDPGLGLRLIYFSYDVKMKEKGDIPEGYSVSREKKERFSLILESASTNQTSMYLCASSLRDSAYEQYFGPGTRLTVT.

The chain links TRBV28 to TRBJ2-5; 9 bases align to TRBD2. V dropped 4 bases and J dropped 5; count of bases not matched to a gene: 17. The CDR3 loop spans 18 amino acids. Germline-derived CDR1 and CDR2 are MDHEN and SYDVKM. The CDR3 DNA follows: TGTGCCAGCAGTTCCCACGGTAGCGGGGGCCAGGCCCCGGAGACCCAGTACTTC. Its translation: CASSSHGSGGQAPETQYF. The whole variable domain, remainder taken from reference TRBV28 and TRBJ2-5, is DVKVTQSSRYLVKRTGEKVFLECVQDMDHENMFWYRQDPGLGLRLIYFSYDVKMKEKGDIPEGYSVSREKKERFSLILESASTNQTSMYLCASSSHGSGGQAPETQYFGPGTRLLVL.

This clone was seen only once. This chain joins TRBV5-1 and TRBJ2-1; TRBD2 aligns across 10 bases. CDR3 length: 15 amino acids. Germline lookup yields CDR1 SGHRS and CDR2 YFSETQ. With V trimmed by 0 bases and J by 5 bases, 2 bases remained unmatched. Here the CDR3 DNA reads TGCGCCAGCAGCTTGGAAGCGGGGGGGCACAATGAGCAGTTCTTC. It translates to CASSLEAGGHNEQFF.